These 26 T cell receptor beta chains were all obtained from the same sample, sequenced in a study of OX40 agonist ivuxolimab in advanced cancers. Sequencing was performed with immunoSEQ multiplex PCR; in TCRdb, only in-frame clones are kept and a portion is missing. The data show about 38,000 clones, 60% to 85% seen once. Sequences were derived from CD4+ or CD8+ T cells sorted from blood, sampled in a trial of the OX40 agonist ivuxolimab. These receptors all come from an adult with an advanced solid tumor such as melanoma, head and neck, liver or kidney cancer.

The J gene is TRBJ2-1, the V gene TRBV4-3; 8 bases align to TRBD2. Germline CDR1 and CDR2: LGHNA and YSLEER. The CDR3 sequence is 14 residues long. The V segment lost 4 bases and the J segment 4 bases; nucleotides outside the gene matches: 3. The CDR3 nucleotides read TGCGCCAGCAGCCGACTAGCGCTATACAATGAGCAGTTCTTC. Translating gives CASSRLALYNEQFF.

The chain couples TRBV10-3 to TRBJ2-1, with a weak D call TRBD1 (8 bases). The CDR3 sequence is 16 residues long. The germline gives CDR1 ENHRY, CDR2 SYGVKD. V lost 6 bases, J lost 8 bases, and 23 bases lay in between. CDR3: CAIRTGAGVTGDEQFF. The DNA for the CDR3 is TGTGCCATCAGGACAGGGGCGGGGGTAACAGGAGATGAGCAGTTCTTC.

The chain joins TRBV5-1 to TRBJ2-7, with TRBD2 matching 16 bases. Germline trimming cut 6 bases from V and 6 bases from J; bases unmatched to any gene: 18. Germline CDR1 reads SGHRS; CDR2 reads YFSETQ. The CDR3 spans 19 residues. CDR3 region: CASIQGEPGLAGGPGEQYF. In DNA, the CDR3 is TGCGCCAGCATTCAGGGGGAACCGGGACTAGCGGGAGGGCCCGGCGAGCAGTACTTC.

This clone occurred a few times. The rearrangement links TRBV5-1 to TRBJ2-1, with 11 bases that match TRBD1. In germline, CDR1 is SGHRS, CDR2 YFSETQ. Trimming cost V 4 bases and J 8 bases; bases outside gene matches: 11. The length of the CDR3 is 16 residues. Here the CDR3 reads CASSRTGGAHLDEQFF. The CDR3 nucleotides are TGCGCCAGCAGCAGGACAGGGGGCGCGCACTTGGATGAGCAGTTCTTC. Using reference TRBV5-1 and TRBJ2-1 for the parts outside the CDR3, the full variable domain is KAGVTQTPRYLIKTRGQQVTLSCSPISGHRSVSWYQQTPGQGLQFLFEYFSETQRNKGNFPGRFSGRQFSNSRSEMNVSTLELGDSALYLCASSRTGGAHLDEQFFGPGTRLTVL.

V and J are TRBV5-4 and TRBJ2-7, with a possible D match to TRBD2 (6 bases). The CDR3 is 15 residues long. Germline lookup yields CDR1 SGHNT and CDR2 YYREEE (reference sequence). The germline V and J ends were trimmed by 3 bases and 2 bases, with 15 bases remaining between them. This CDR3 reads CASSSKGLPPYEQYF. Here the CDR3 DNA reads TGTGCCAGCAGCTCAAAGGGACTCCCTCCCTACGAGCAGTACTTC.

This clone was detected a few times. This chain connects TRBV27 to TRBJ2-1; 9 nucleotides match TRBD2. Germline V CDR1 and CDR2: MNHEY, SMNVEV (reference sequence). The CDR3 spans 15 residues. The trim removed 2 bases at V and 7 bases at J, leaving 6 bases unmatched. The CDR3 DNA reads as TGTGCCAGCAGTTTAGTCGCGGGAGGGAGGAATGAGCAGTTCTTC. It is translated as CASSLVAGGRNEQFF.

The rearrangement joins TRBV4-1 to TRBJ2-7; D gene unclear. With 1 base removed from V and 3 bases from J, the gap between germline ends came to 13 bases. Germline CDR1 and CDR2: MGHRA and YSYEKL. The CDR3 is made up of 15 amino acids. CDR3 sequence reads: CASSQVAGRDYEQYF. The CDR3 coding sequence is TGCGCCAGCAGCCAAGTGGCAGGCCGAGACTACGAGCAGTACTTC.

The rearrangement links TRBV5-6 to TRBJ2-2, with D unclear. Germline CDR1 reads SGHDT; CDR2 reads YYEEEE. The CDR3 totals 16 residues. V lost 2 bases, J lost 0 bases, and 11 bases lay in between. This CDR3 reads CASSLKSVANTGELFF. The CDR3 nucleotides read TGTGCCAGCAGCTTAAAAAGTGTTGCGAACACCGGGGAGCTGTTTTTT.

V usage is TRBV28 and J usage is TRBJ2-5; no clear D gene. The J call may be wrong; the DNA end is better matched by TRBJ2-7. Germline values: CDR1 MDHEN, CDR2 SYDVKM. The CDR3 runs to 12 residues. The chain's CDR3 is CASSQRAYEQYF. The DNA for the CDR3 is TGTGCCAGCAGTCAACGGGCCTACGAGCAGTACTTC.

The V call is TRBV6-6, the J call TRBJ2-7, with 9 bases that match TRBD1. Germline trimming cut 2 bases from V and 7 bases from J; bases unmatched to any gene: 12. Per the germline V gene, CDR1 is MNHNY and CDR2 is SVGAGI (reference sequence). This CDR3 is built from 16 residues. The CDR3 nucleotides are TGTGCCAGCAGTTACGATCCCGTCACAGGGGGCTTAGAGCAGTACTTC. It translates to CASSYDPVTGGLEQYF.

This clone was seen a single time. The genes are TRBV2 and TRBJ1-1; D remains ambiguous. The V gene's germline CDR1 is SNHLY and CDR2 FYNNEI. The V gene lost 8 bases and the J gene lost 1 base, with 2 bases spanning the gap. CDR3 length: 10 residues. The CDR3 region is CASWNTEAFF. The CDR3 DNA is TGTGCCAGCTGGAACACTGAAGCTTTCTTT. The full variable domain, in which reference TRBV2 and TRBJ1-1 provide the parts outside the CDR3, is EPEVTQTPSHQVTQMGQEVILRCVPISNHLYFYWYRQILGQKVEFLVSFYNNEISEKSEIFDDQFSVERPDGSNFTLKIRSTKLEDSAMYFCASWNTEAFFGQGTRLTVV.

V and J are TRBV6-6 and TRBJ2-2; D remains unclear. This CDR3 spans 13 amino acids. Germline CDR1 is MNHNY and CDR2 is SVGAGI (reference sequence). Trimming removed 2 bases from V and 4 bases from J, with 5 bases in between. Here the CDR3 reads CASSYGVTGELFF. The DNA of the CDR3 is TGTGCCAGCAGTTACGGAGTCACCGGGGAGCTGTTTTTT.

The rearrangement joins TRBV19 to TRBJ1-1; TRBD1 agrees at 7 bases. The CDR3 length is 14 residues. V gave up 4 bases and J gave up 4 bases; unmatched junction bases: 6. Germline V gives CDR1 LNHDA, CDR2 SQIVND (reference sequence). The CDR3 region has the DNA TGTGCCAGTAGTACAAAGACAGGGAGCACTGAAGCTTTCTTT. Translated: CASSTKTGSTEAFF. Combining the CDR3 with reference TRBV19 and TRBJ1-1 gives the whole variable domain DGGITQSPKYLFRKEGQNVTLSCEQNLNHDAMYWYRQDPGQGLRLIYYSQIVNDFQKGDIAEGYSVSREKKESFPLTVTSAQKNPTAFYLCASSTKTGSTEAFFGQGTRLTVV.

V is TRBV9 and J is TRBJ2-3; D may match TRBD1 or TRBD2 (5 bases each). The CDR3 consists of 13 residues. The germline gives CDR1 SGDLS, CDR2 YYNGEE. Trimming cost V 0 bases and J 3 bases, with 5 bases left between them. The CDR3 loop reads CASSVGGTDTQYF. As DNA, the CDR3 is TGTGCCAGCAGCGTAGGGGGGACAGATACGCAGTATTTT.

This rearrangement joins TRBV6-1 to TRBJ1-1, with D hard to call. Trimming took 1 base from V and 1 from J, leaving 10 bases between them. The CDR3 consists of 15 residues. The germline gives CDR1 MNHNS, CDR2 SASEGT. CDR3 sequence: CASSEVPGANTEAFF. As DNA, the CDR3 is TGTGCCAGCAGTGAAGTACCAGGCGCGAACACTGAAGCTTTCTTT.

The chain carries TRBV5-1 and TRBJ1-1; 7 nucleotides line up with TRBD1. CDR1 is SGHRS and CDR2 is YFSETQ in the germline V gene. Trimming took 4 bases from V and 4 from J; bases not matched to a gene: 7. The CDR3 loop spans 14 amino acids. The CDR3 nucleotides read TGCGCCAGCAGCCCAGGGACAGCGGGCACTGAAGCTTTCTTT. Amino acids: CASSPGTAGTEAFF.

This clone was seen more than once but under ten times. V gene TRBV19 combines with J gene TRBJ2-1; 11 positions match TRBD2. With V trimmed by 3 bases and J by 4 bases, 5 bases remained unmatched. Per the germline V gene, CDR1 is LNHDA and CDR2 is SQIVND (reference sequence). There are 16 residues in the CDR3. The CDR3 nucleotides are TGTGCCAGTAGTATTTCGGGGACTAGCGGTTACAATGAGCAGTTCTTC. Its translation: CASSISGTSGYNEQFF.

In DNA form, the CDR3 reads TGTGCCAGCAGCTTAGCGCAAGGGGAAGATGGCTACACCTTC. Translated, it gives CASSLAQGEDGYTF. V and J are TRBV7-2 and TRBJ1-2; D perhaps matches TRBD1 (5 bases). V was clipped by 0 bases and J by 6 bases, with 11 bases between them. Germline loops: CDR1 SGHTA, CDR2 FQGNSA. There are 14 residues in the CDR3.

A remark on this clone: Mismatch with germline at one junction end may stem from a read error. This chain links TRBV19 with TRBJ1-5; D possibly corresponds to TRBD1 (5 bases). The CDR3 runs 16 residues. The germline V gene has CDR1 LNHDA and CDR2 SQIVND (reference sequence). The CDR3: CASSMLSGTYNEPQHF. The CDR3 nucleotides are TGTGCCAGTAGTATGCTTTCCGGGACCTACAATGAGCCCCAGCATTTT.

The chain recombines TRBV6-4 with TRBJ2-1, with 7 bases matching TRBD2. J gave up 3 bases and V 4 bases, and 6 bases lay outside the gene matches. This CDR3 is built from 15 residues. The germline gives CDR1 MRHNA, CDR2 SNTAGT. This chain's CDR3 is CASSASASGYNEQFF. In DNA form, the CDR3 reads TGTGCCAGCAGTGCGTCGGCTAGCGGCTACAATGAGCAGTTCTTC.

This clone was observed a few times. The gene calls are TRBV5-1 and TRBJ2-7; tentatively, D is TRBD2 (5 bases). V lost 1 base and J lost 3, with 14 bases in between. CDR1 is SGHRS, CDR2 YFSETQ, per germline. CDR3 length: 15 amino acids. The chain's CDR3 is CASSLQEPRVYEQYF. The CDR3 DNA sequence: TGCGCCAGCAGCTTGCAAGAACCGCGGGTCTACGAGCAGTACTTC.

The table lists this clone with a few counts. This chain uses TRBV6-5 with TRBJ2-1; D unclear. Per germline, CDR1 MNHEY and CDR2 SVGAGI. Between the trimmed V and J ends, which lost 6 bases and 8 bases, there was a span of 8 bases. The CDR3 has 11 amino acids. The CDR3: CASSHTHEQFF. The CDR3 bases are TGTGCCAGCAGCCACACCCATGAGCAGTTCTTC.

Only a few counts were recorded for this clone. Other nucleotide sequences from this sample produce the same CDR3. The chain is built from TRBV2 and TRBJ2-7; TRBD2 might be the D (5 bases). Trimming left V 4 bases short and J 6 bases short, with 16 bases between. CDR1 is SNHLY and CDR2 is FYNNEI in the germline V gene. CDR3 size: 14 residues. The CDR3 DNA is TGTGCCAGCAGTGGGCCGGGGTACCTTCGCGAGCAGTACTTC. It specifies CASSGPGYLREQYF.

The rearrangement joins TRBV5-1 to TRBJ2-3, with TRBD2 matching 8 bases. Germline CDR1 is SGHRS and CDR2 is YFSETQ. The CDR3 runs to 15 residues. V shed 4 bases, J shed 4 bases, and the junction held 8 bases outside the gene matches. As DNA, the CDR3 is TGCGCCAGCAGCGGACCGGGACTAGGCGCAGATACGCAGTATTTT. Protein: CASSGPGLGADTQYF.

Remarks on this clone: This specimen includes other DNA sequences encoding the same CDR3. This chain links TRBV5-4 with TRBJ2-3; possible D gene TRBD2, 5 bases. This CDR3 has 13 amino acids. The V end lost 4 bases, the J end lost 5 bases, and 11 bases lay between the germline ends. CDR1 is SGHNT, CDR2 YYREEE, per germline (reference sequence). The CDR3 protein is CASSLPGKDTQYF. CDR3 DNA sequence: TGTGCCAGCAGCCTGCCGGGAAAAGATACGCAGTATTTT.

A few counts support this clone. The chain couples TRBV20-1 to TRBJ2-1, with no clear D. The CDR3 consists of 11 residues. V gave up 3 bases and J gave up 8 bases, with 8 bases separating them. Germline-derived CDR1 and CDR2 are DFQATT and SNEGSKA (reference sequence). The CDR3 sequence is CSASAFYEQFF. DNA of the CDR3: TGCAGTGCTAGCGCGTTTTATGAGCAGTTCTTC.